The entry below describes one T cell receptor (beta chain). Its antigen is currently unknown. The PCR contained 60 Vbeta and 13 Jbeta primers. The data were produced by immunoSEQ multiplex PCR, yet TCRdb's version contains in-frame clones alone and is incomplete. The sample contains about 250,000 clones, 72% of which appear only once. This sample is part of a study of cytomegalovirus exposure and HLA in healthy donors. Study-wide background: Unique TCRs numbering around 85 million, obtained from HLA-typed donors, made up an early data release.

Regarding the study as a whole: There were 150 or so TCR beta chains listed as cytomegalovirus-associated. As a later analysis showed, a missense DCLRE1C variant was linked to trimming of TCR beta V- and J-genes.

The V gene end was trimmed by 3 bases and the J gene end by 6 bases; junction bases not matched to a gene: 12. The V gene's germline CDR1 is MNHEY and CDR2 SMNVEV (reference sequence). The CDR3 is 16 amino acids. The sample was PBMCs. The rearrangement uses TRBV27 and TRBJ1-2; 8 positions agree with TRBD1. The receptor's source is a female donor in good health and CMV-seronegative. The CDR3 nucleotides are TGTGCCAGCAGTTTCTCGCTCTCAGGGGGCAATGATGGCTACACCTTC. Protein: CASSFSLSGGNDGYTF.